This T cell receptor beta chain derives from a study of blood T cell repertoires in COVID-19. V gave up 0 bases and J gave up 7 bases; unmatched junction bases: 6. CDR1 is GTSNPN and CDR2 is SVGIG in the germline V gene (reference sequence). CDR3 length: 16 residues. The table came from immunoSEQ multiplex PCR; TCRdb's copy has only in-frame clones and leaves some out. Among 200,000 to 250,000 clones listed, approximately 80% were seen once. This TCR derives from a woman aged 50 to 65 with acute or convalescent COVID-19. Sequencing was carried out using peripheral blood. The V gene is TRBV30, the J gene TRBJ1-6, with 10 nucleotides matching TRBD1. The CDR3 reads CAWSVGSGQGNSPLHF. CDR3 nucleotide sequence: TGTGCCTGGAGTGTCGGGTCGGGACAGGGGAATTCACCCCTCCACTTT. The full variable domain, in which reference TRBV30 and TRBJ1-6 provide the parts outside the CDR3, is SQTIHQWPATLVQPVGSPLSLECTVEGTSNPNLYWYRQAAGRGLQLLFYSVGIGQISSEVPQNLSASRPQDRQFILSSKKLLLSDSGFYLCAWSVGSGQGNSPLHFGNGTRLTVT.